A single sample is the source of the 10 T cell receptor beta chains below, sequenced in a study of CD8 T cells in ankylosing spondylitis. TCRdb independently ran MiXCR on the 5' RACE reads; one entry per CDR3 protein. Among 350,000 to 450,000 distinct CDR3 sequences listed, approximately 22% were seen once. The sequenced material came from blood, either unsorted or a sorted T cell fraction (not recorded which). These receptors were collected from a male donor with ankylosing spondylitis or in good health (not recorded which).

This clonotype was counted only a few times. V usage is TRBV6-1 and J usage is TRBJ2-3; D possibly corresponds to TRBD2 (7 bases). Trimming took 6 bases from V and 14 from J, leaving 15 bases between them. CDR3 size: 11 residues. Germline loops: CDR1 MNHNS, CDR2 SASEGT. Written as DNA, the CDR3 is TGTGCCAGCAGCCCTGGGAGGGGGTCGTATTTT. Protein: CASSPGRGSYF.

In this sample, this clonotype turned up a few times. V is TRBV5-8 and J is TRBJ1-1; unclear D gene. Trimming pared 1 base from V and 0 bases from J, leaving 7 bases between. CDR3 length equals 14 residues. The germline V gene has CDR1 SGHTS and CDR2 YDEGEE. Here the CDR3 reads CASSLFSLNTEAFF. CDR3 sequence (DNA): TGTGCCAGCAGCTTGTTTTCCTTGAACACTGAAGCTTTCTTT.

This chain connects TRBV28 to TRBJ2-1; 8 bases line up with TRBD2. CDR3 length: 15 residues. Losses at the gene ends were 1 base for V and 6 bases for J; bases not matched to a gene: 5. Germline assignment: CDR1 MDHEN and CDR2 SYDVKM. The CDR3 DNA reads TGTGCCAGCAGTTTATCAGCGGGGGCCGGCAATGAGCAGTTCTTC. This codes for CASSLSAGAGNEQFF.

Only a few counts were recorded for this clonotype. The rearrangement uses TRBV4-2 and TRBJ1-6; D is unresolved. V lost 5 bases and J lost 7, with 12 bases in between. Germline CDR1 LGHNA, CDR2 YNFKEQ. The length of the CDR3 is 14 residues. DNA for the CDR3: TGTGCCAGCAGCGAGGGTGTCGAGAATTCACCCCTCCACTTT. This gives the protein CASSEGVENSPLHF.

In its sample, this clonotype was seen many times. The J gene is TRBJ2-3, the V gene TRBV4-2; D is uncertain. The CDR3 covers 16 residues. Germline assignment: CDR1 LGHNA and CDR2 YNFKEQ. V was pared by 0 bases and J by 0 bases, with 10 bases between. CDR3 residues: CASSQDPLESTDTQYF. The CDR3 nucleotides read TGTGCCAGCAGCCAAGACCCCCTAGAGAGCACAGATACGCAGTATTTT.

CDR3 loop: CASSLIFGNIQYF. CDR3 DNA: TGTGCCAGCAGCTTAATTTTTGGAAACATTCAGTACTTC. The rearrangement uses TRBV7-3 and TRBJ2-4; no definite D call. CDR1 SGHTA and CDR2 FQGTGA come from the germline V gene. The V end was cut by 1 base, the J end by 6 bases, with 7 bases between. There are 13 residues in the CDR3.

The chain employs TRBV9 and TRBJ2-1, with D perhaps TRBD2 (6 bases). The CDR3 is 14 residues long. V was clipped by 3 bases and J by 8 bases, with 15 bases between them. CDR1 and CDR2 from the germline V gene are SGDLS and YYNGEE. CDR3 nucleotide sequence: TGTGCCAGCAGCGGTAGCGGTCTAAGCGATGAGCAGTTCTTC. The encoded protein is CASSGSGLSDEQFF.

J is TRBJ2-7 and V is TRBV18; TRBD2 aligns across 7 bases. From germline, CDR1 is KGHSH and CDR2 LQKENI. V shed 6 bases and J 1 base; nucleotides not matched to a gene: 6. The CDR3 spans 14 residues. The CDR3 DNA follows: TGTGCCAGCTCCCCGTTCGGGGGGTCCTACGAGCAGTACTTC. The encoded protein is CASSPFGGSYEQYF.

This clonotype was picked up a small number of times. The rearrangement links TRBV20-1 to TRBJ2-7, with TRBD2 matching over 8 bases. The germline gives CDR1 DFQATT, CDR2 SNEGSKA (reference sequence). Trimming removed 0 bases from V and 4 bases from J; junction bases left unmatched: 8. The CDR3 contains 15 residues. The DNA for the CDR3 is TGCAGTGCTAGAGATCTCGGGGGGGGCCTATACGAGCAGTACTTC. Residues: CSARDLGGGLYEQYF.

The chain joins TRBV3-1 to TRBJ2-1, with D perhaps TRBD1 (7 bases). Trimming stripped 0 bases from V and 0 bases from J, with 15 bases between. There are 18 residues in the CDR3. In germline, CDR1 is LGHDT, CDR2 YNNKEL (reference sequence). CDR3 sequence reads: CASSQEAGGRSSYNEQFF. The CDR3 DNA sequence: TGTGCCAGCAGCCAAGAAGCAGGGGGGAGAAGCTCCTACAATGAGCAGTTCTTC.